This T cell receptor beta chain was recovered during a study of T cells in Graves' hyperthyroidism and ophthalmopathy (dated by TCRdb to between 2019 and 2020). Background on the whole study: Peripheral blood samples were taken at the time of initial diagnosis, prior to any treatment. TCR V-J signatures able to tell the groups apart were searched for in a discovery cohort of 90 to 100 patients, of whom 40 to 45 had Graves' ophthalmopathy and 57 had stable Graves' hyperthyroidism. An independent validation cohort of under 20 hyperthyroidism patients and 17 patients who later progressed to ophthalmopathy tested prospective prediction of ophthalmopathy. The roughly 90 discovery patients were divided at random into training and test sets in a 7:3 ratio. The study also compared thyroid tissue and blood T-cell repertoires from about 6 Graves' hyperthyroidism patients. After blood sampling, hyperthyroidism patients were treated with methimazole at a starting dose of 30 mg daily, and ophthalmopathy patients were treated with high-dose intravenous methylprednisolone. The paper describes TCR Vbeta CDR3 sequencing of 135 peripheral blood samples, made up of approximately 40 ophthalmopathy patients, 70 to 80 hyperthyroidism patients and 17 progressor patients.

Study-wide conclusions, independent of this receptor: Blood samples also contained most of the expanded thyroid clonotypes (frequency above 0.001), which suggests that blood repertoires may reflect thyroid immune responses. In validation, the model predicted progression to ophthalmopathy a median of around six months before onset, with over 60% sensitivity and roughly 72% specificity. A model built on a 13 V-J signature distinguished ophthalmopathy from stable hyperthyroidism, reaching around 90% sensitivity and around 82% specificity in cross-validation and 80%/75% in testing. No statistical method was used to set the sample size in advance, and investigators knew the group allocation.

The sample holds many counts of this clonotype. Its cognate antigen has yet to be identified. One base away there is no much larger clone; base qualities are not given. Hyperthyroidism patients were aged 18 to 65 years and newly diagnosed, with disease duration of less than 2 months. Any patient with an uncontrolled infection, another autoimmune disease, pregnancy or lactation was excluded. Diagnoses were based on clinical symptoms, serum thyroxine and TRAb, thyroid ultrasound and orbital computed tomography. Blood from progressor patients was collected at the time of first diagnosis with hyperthyroidism, before any ophthalmopathy symptoms had appeared. PBMCs were separated from about 10 ml of fresh peripheral blood using Ficoll-Paque density gradient centrifugation. Progressor patients were first diagnosed with Graves' hyperthyroidism and then developed ophthalmopathy during follow-up. Total RNA was extracted with Trizol reagent, and quality was checked on an Agilent 2100 Bioanalyzer.

The germline V gene supplies CDR1 MDHEN and CDR2 SYDVKM. The CDR3 spans 13 residues, from the cysteine through the phenylalanine. Just CDR3 DNA is preserved here, 39 bases in frame from base 1. V sheds 5 bases and J sheds 8 bases, leaving 13 bases between their ends. TCR beta CDR3 regions were amplified from RNA transcripts. The TCR CDR3 was subjected to a first round of RT-PCR using the HTBI primer set and the Qiagen OneStep RT-PCR kit. Libraries were constructed in a second round of multiplex PCR, after which size selection and purification were carried out. Paired-end sequencing of the libraries was performed with 100 bp reads on an Illumina HiSeq2000. The authors processed their data as follows. Raw data were processed with SOAPnuke, discarding reads with adapters, uncalled bases, mean Phred below 15, or no exact constant-primer or identifier match. High-quality paired reads were merged using COPE v1.2.5, and each unique nucleotide sequence was defined as a clonotype. MiTCR v1.1 was used to align clonotypes to the IMGT TRBV, TRBD and TRBJ reference segments. Only V-J combinations with frequency above 0.0001, covering 98% to 99.2% of repertoires, were analysed. A TCS score was defined as the ratio between F50 (clonal expansion) and ExV (chaos), using BLOSUM62-based TCRdist between CDR3 peptides within each V-J. Welch's t-statistics and random forest reduced roughly 530 V-J features to roughly 13, which were used in a naive Bayes classifier (R e1071). TCRdb cleaned the public reads at Q25 with fastp, built clones with MiXCR and kept in-frame beta chains. Rows are combined by CDR3 protein, so each entry shows the most common genes and DNA. TCRdb, not the original authors, processed these V and J calls. Within this sample are around 380,000 distinct CDR3 sequences, with about 14% of them counted one time only. The ten largest make up less than 25% of the sample.

The rearranged chain carries TRBV28 and TRBJ2-1, with TRBD1 perhaps the D gene, on 5 matching bases. Input material: blood. The source of this sequence is a man in his thirties or forties with Graves' hyperthyroidism that later progressed to Graves' ophthalmopathy. In nucleotides, the sequence is TGTGCCAGCAGTGCTGGGGCTTCGGATGAGCAGTTCTTC. It translates to CASSAGASDEQFF.